This T cell receptor beta chain emerged from a study of preoperative IRX-2 immunotherapy in early breast cancer. Described treatment: preoperative locoregional IRX-2 cytokine immunotherapy. Patients received preoperative, locoregional IRX-2 cytokine immunotherapy in a phase Ib study. Deletions cut 6 bases from V and 4 bases from J, with 18 bases between. The CDR3 consists of 15 residues. This clone was observed a handful of times. The repertoire was sequenced with immunoSEQ multiplex PCR; TCRdb's copy has only in-frame clones and lacks some. The sample includes 30,000 or so clones, 82% of them seen just once.

This receptor was identified in a human donor with breast cancer. Sample collection occurred from a patient treated with IRX-2 immunotherapy. This chain links TRBV23-1 with TRBJ1-2, with D possibly being TRBD1 (5 bases). TRBV23-1 is reported as an ORF; its role is uncertain. The CDR3 sequence: CASSQGIPQAYGYTF. The CDR3 coding sequence is TGCGCCAGCAGCCAAGGGATTCCACAGGCCTATGGCTACACCTTC.